This TCR beta chain was captured by sequencing in a study of blood T cell repertoires in COVID-19. Study-wide background: Sites in the United States, Italy and Spain provided acute and convalescent COVID-19 samples. In each case, the material was cDNA or gDNA derived from T cells, B-cell-depleted T cells, or PBMCs.

CDR3 length: 13 residues. Per the germline V gene, CDR1 is MNHEY and CDR2 is SVGAGI. Trimming left V 7 bases short and J 1 base short, with 9 bases between. Per the authors' pipeline: Estimates of nucleated cell counts were drawn from the amplification of reference gene primers. Repertoires were generated with immunoSEQ multiplex PCR, while TCRdb's copy carries only in-frame clones and drops some. From that table come the V and J calls and clone size; the DNA was used to work out D and trimming. Here the sample spans about 99,000 clones, more than 80% being singletons. Source material: peripheral blood. The chain carries TRBV6-5 and TRBJ2-3; tentative D call: TRBD2 (5 bases). The receptor's source is a human donor in a cohort sampled during active COVID-19. The chain's CDR3 is CASIPRGTDTQYF. The CDR3 DNA follows: TGTGCCAGCATCCCGCGGGGCACAGATACGCAGTATTTT.